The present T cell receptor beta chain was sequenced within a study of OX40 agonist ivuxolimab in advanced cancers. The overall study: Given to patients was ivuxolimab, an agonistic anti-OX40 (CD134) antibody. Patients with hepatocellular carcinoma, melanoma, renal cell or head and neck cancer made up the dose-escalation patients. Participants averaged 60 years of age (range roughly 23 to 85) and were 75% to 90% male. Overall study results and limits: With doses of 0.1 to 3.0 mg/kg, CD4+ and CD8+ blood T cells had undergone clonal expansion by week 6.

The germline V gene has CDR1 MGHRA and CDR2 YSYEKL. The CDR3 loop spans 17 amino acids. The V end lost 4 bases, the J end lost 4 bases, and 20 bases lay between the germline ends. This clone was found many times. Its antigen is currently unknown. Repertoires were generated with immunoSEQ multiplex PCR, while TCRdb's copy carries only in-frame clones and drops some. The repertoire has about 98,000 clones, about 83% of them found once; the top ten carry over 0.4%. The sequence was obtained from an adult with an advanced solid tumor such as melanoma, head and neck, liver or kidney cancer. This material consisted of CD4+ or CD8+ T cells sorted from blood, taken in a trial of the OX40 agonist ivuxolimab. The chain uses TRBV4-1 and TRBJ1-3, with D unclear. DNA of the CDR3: TGCGCCAGCAGCCGGGGAGGGTTGGTGCTTGTCGGAAACACCATATATTTT. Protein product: CASSRGGLVLVGNTIYF.